Listed below are T cell receptor beta chains from one sample, sequenced in a study of T cell responses to AZD1222 COVID-19 vaccine. TCRdb's copy holds only in-frame clones and misses some; the assay was immunoSEQ multiplex PCR. The table includes under 200,000 clones, approximately 90% detected once. The specimen comprised peripheral blood, sampled on day 0 of MenACWY control vaccination. These receptors all come from an adult in good health. The CDR3 runs from the conserved cysteine through the conserved F or W. The D gene is left open where the match is weak. Size is omitted from some rows. Given values are once, few, many or a class for expanded clones.

D gene	V gene	J gene	clone size	CDR3 length	CDR3 DNA	CDR3 protein
NA	TRBV2	TRBJ1-1	NA	15	TGTGCCAGCAGAAAGCAGGGTCTGGGGGACACTGAAGCTTTCTTT	CASRKQGLGDTEAFF
TRBD1	TRBV2	TRBJ1-6	NA	15	TGTGCCAGCAGTGGTGAGGGACAGGGGAATTCACCCCTCCACTTT	CASSGEGQGNSPLHF
NA	TRBV2	TRBJ1-2	NA	13	TGTGCCAGCAGATCTAACAGGGCCTATGGCTACACCTTC	CASRSNRAYGYTF
TRBD2	TRBV19	TRBJ2-1	once	16	TGTGCCAGTAGTGGACTAGCGGGAGGCCTGGGCAATGAGCAGTTCTTC	CASSGLAGGLGNEQFF
TRBD2	TRBV5-4	TRBJ2-2	NA	16	TGTGCCAGCAGCTCGGGACTAGCGGCGAACACCGGGGAGCTGTTTTTT	CASSSGLAANTGELFF
TRBD1	TRBV29-1	TRBJ1-1	NA	16	TGCAGCGTTGCCGGGACAGGGGGCGCACCGGACACTGAAGCTTTCTTT	CSVAGTGGAPDTEAFF
TRBD1	TRBV6-1	TRBJ2-2	once	16	TGTGCCAGCAGTGCCCCAGGGGGCGCCGACACCGGGGAGCTGTTTTTT	CASSAPGGADTGELFF
NA	TRBV27	TRBJ2-1	NA	19	TGTGCCAGCAGTCCTATCGGGGGTACAGGGTTGAGCTCCTACAATGAGCAGTTCTTC	CASSPIGGTGLSSYNEQFF
TRBD2	TRBV28	TRBJ2-1	NA	20	TGTGCCAGCAGCAACCCCTTGAGGACTAGCGGGAGTCGGTCCTACAATGAGCAGTTCTTC	CASSNPLRTSGSRSYNEQFF
NA	TRBV6-2/TRBV6-3	TRBJ1-2	NA	13	TGTGCCAGCAGTCGCACGGTAGGCTCTGGCTACACCTTC	CASSRTVGSGYTF
TRBD2	TRBV24-1	TRBJ2-2	NA	13	TGTGCCACCAGTGAAGCGGGATCCGGGGAGCTGTTTTTT	CATSEAGSGELFF
NA	TRBV3-1/TRBV3-2	TRBJ1-3	NA	14	TGTGCCAGCAGCCAGGAGGTTACCGGAAACACCATATATTTT	CASSQEVTGNTIYF
NA	TRBV12-3/TRBV12-4	TRBJ1-5	NA	12	TGTGCCAGCAGTTTTGGGGACCAGCCCCAGCATTTT	CASSFGDQPQHF
TRBD2	TRBV7-3	TRBJ2-2	NA	17	TGTGCCAGCAGCTTCAGCGGGCCTCTAGCGGGAACCGGGGAGCTGTTTTTT	CASSFSGPLAGTGELFF
TRBD1	TRBV10-1	TRBJ1-5	NA	17	TGCGCCAGCAGATCACAGGGGTCGGTCGAAAGCAATCAGCCCCAGCATTTT	CASRSQGSVESNQPQHF
TRBD1	TRBV19	TRBJ2-1	NA	16	TGTGCCAGTAGTAGCCCAGGGGGCTCGTCCTACAATGAGCAGTTCTTC	CASSSPGGSSYNEQFF
NA	TRBV9	TRBJ2-3	NA	13	TGTGCCAGCAGCGTAGAGACCACAGATACGCAGTATTTT	CASSVETTDTQYF
NA	TRBV30	TRBJ2-2	NA	13	TGTGCCTGGAGTGTACAACCGGGCGGGGAGCTGTTTTTT	CAWSVQPGGELFF
NA	TRBV12-3/TRBV12-4	TRBJ2-1	NA	12	TGTGCCAGCAGTTTGAACAGGGATGAGCAGTTCTTC	CASSLNRDEQFF
TRBD2	TRBV7-3	TRBJ2-3	NA	16	TGTGCCAGCAGCACGACAAGCGGGGCTGCCACAGATACGCAGTATTTT	CASSTTSGAATDTQYF
NA	TRBV11-2	TRBJ2-3	NA	15	TGTGCCAGCAGCTTAGGGGGGAGCTACACAGATACGCAGTATTTT	CASSLGGSYTDTQYF
NA	TRBV28	TRBJ1-2	NA	11	TGTGCCAGCAGTCCTGGGTATGGCTACACCTTC	CASSPGYGYTF
TRBD1	TRBV5-6	TRBJ2-2	NA	13	TGTGCCAGCAGTCTAGGGGGCCCCGGGGAGCTGTTTTTT	CASSLGGPGELFF
NA	TRBV23-1	TRBJ2-7	NA	17	TGCGCCAGCAGTCATATTGAATCGGCTGGAGGTGGCAACGAGCAGTACTTC	CASSHIESAGGGNEQYF
TRBD1	TRBV28	TRBJ1-2	NA	14	TGTGCTTCCTCGGGACAGTCACCCGGCTATGGCTACACCTTC	CASSGQSPGYGYTF
TRBD1	TRBV2	TRBJ1-1	NA	14	TGTGCCAGCAGTGCGTGGACAGGGCGCACTGAAGCTTTCTTT	CASSAWTGRTEAFF
NA	TRBV5-1	TRBJ2-7	once	17	TGCGCCAGCAGCTTGAGTAGGGACACCCGACAGGTTTTTGAGCAGTACTTC	CASSLSRDTRQVFEQYF